These 28 T cell receptor beta chains originate from one sample sequenced in a study of beta chain features in type 1 diabetes. Antigens for these TCRs are unknown. General observations from the study: A moderate, significant TCRB CDR3 shortening appeared in type 1 diabetes across four CD4+ subsets.

The whole isolated RNA underwent reverse transcription, so sequencing captured expressed TCRB transcripts. Assay: immunoSEQ multiplex PCR; the TCRdb copy retains only in-frame clones and omits some. The table includes hundreds of thousands of clones, roughly 12% detected once. Input material: naive CD4+ T cells from blood. The origin of the receptors is a man younger than 30 with type 1 diabetes.

The J gene is TRBJ2-7, the V gene TRBV19; no definite D call. The length of the CDR3 is 12 residues. Germline V gene lookup returns CDR1 LNHDA and CDR2 SQIVND (reference sequence). CDR3 in amino acids: CAAGPNSYEQYF. The CDR3 DNA sequence: TGTGCGGCTGGTCCTAACTCCTACGAGCAGTACTTC.

In its sample, this clone was seen a few times. The CDR3 loop is CASSFGRLPTDTQYF. In nucleotides, the CDR3 is TGTGCCAGCAGTTTCGGCAGGCTCCCCACAGATACGCAGTATTTT. The chain is built from TRBV27 and TRBJ2-3; D is ambiguous. The CDR3 runs 15 residues. Trimming shortened V by 3 bases and J by 2 bases, and 12 bases separated the two germline ends. CDR1 is MNHEY, CDR2 SMNVEV, per germline (reference sequence).

This clone has just a few counts. The chain carries TRBV4-1 and TRBJ2-7, with D maybe TRBD2 (6 bases). The length of the CDR3 is 15 residues. V lost 1 base to trimming and J lost 2 bases, with 12 bases between them. Germline assignment: CDR1 MGHRA and CDR2 YSYEKL. The CDR3 here is CASSQGGLPTYEQYF. CDR3 DNA sequence: TGCGCCAGCAGCCAAGGGGGACTTCCCACCTACGAGCAGTACTTC.

This clone appeared a few times. This rearrangement joins TRBV25-1 to TRBJ1-2; 10 nucleotides align to TRBD1. The CDR3 sequence is 14 residues long. With V trimmed by 4 bases and J by 3 bases, 2 bases remained unmatched. Germline V lookup: CDR1 MGHDK, CDR2 SYGVNS. The CDR3 reads CASSAGQGDYGYTF. The CDR3, as DNA: TGTGCCAGCAGTGCAGGACAGGGGGACTATGGCTACACCTTC.

This clone was found a few times. The chain has TRBV7-9 and TRBJ1-1; no clear D. V gave up 5 bases and J gave up 1 base, with 8 bases separating them. This CDR3 is 13 amino acids long. Germline CDR1 is SEHNR and CDR2 is FQNEAQ (reference sequence). The CDR3: CASSLYRNTEAFF. The CDR3 DNA reads TGTGCCAGCAGCCTTTACAGGAACACTGAAGCTTTCTTT.

The CDR3 nucleotides read TGTGCCAGCAGCTTAGGGTCGGACGAGGGTTCACCCCTCCACTTT. It encodes CASSLGSDEGSPLHF. The chain combines TRBV7-9 with TRBJ1-6; D is unresolved. Germline V gene sequence: CDR1 SEHNR, CDR2 FQNEAQ (reference sequence). V lost 1 base, J lost 9 bases, and 13 bases lay in between. The CDR3 is 15 residues long.

The chain is built from TRBV27 and TRBJ2-3, with D perhaps TRBD1 (6 bases). Trimming stripped 7 bases from V and 4 bases from J, with 12 bases between. Germline V gives CDR1 MNHEY, CDR2 SMNVEV (reference sequence). The CDR3 loop spans 13 amino acids. The DNA of the CDR3 is TGTGCCAGCACCGCACAGGGTGCAGATACGCAGTATTTT. Its translation: CASTAQGADTQYF.

This chain connects TRBV5-1 to TRBJ1-1, with 8 bases matching TRBD1. With V trimmed by 4 bases and J by 0 bases, 5 bases remained unmatched. Germline CDR1 reads SGHRS; CDR2 reads YFSETQ. CDR3 length equals 15 residues. CDR3 residues: CASSPGTGMNTEAFF. The DNA for the CDR3 is TGCGCCAGCAGCCCAGGGACAGGTATGAACACTGAAGCTTTCTTT.

This clone was counted between two and nine times. This chain links TRBV6-5 with TRBJ1-6; 8 bases are shared with TRBD1. The V segment lost 5 bases and the J segment 4 bases; nucleotides outside the gene matches: 4. The CDR3 extends over 15 amino acids. Germline CDR1 and CDR2: MNHEY and SVGAGI. CDR3 sequence reads: CASSIQGVYNSPLHF. CDR3 coding DNA: TGTGCCAGCAGTATACAGGGGGTGTATAATTCACCCCTCCACTTT.

Only a few counts were recorded for this clone. The chain couples TRBV6-5 to TRBJ2-7; possible D gene TRBD2, 6 bases. The V end was cut by 0 bases, the J end by 1 base, with 13 bases between. This CDR3 comprises 16 residues. Germline V CDR1 and CDR2: MNHEY, SVGAGI. CDR3 DNA: TGTGCCAGCAGTTACTCGGGACTGCCTTTTTCCTACGAGCAGTACTTC. This sequence encodes CASSYSGLPFSYEQYF.

CDR3 nucleotides: TGTGCCAGCAGCAGGACAGGGGACTCCTACGAGCAGTACTTC. Its translation: CASSRTGDSYEQYF. The V call is TRBV6-4, the J call TRBJ2-7; 9 nucleotides line up with TRBD1. With V trimmed by 6 bases and J by 0 bases, 3 bases remained unmatched. The germline gives CDR1 MRHNA, CDR2 SNTAGT. The CDR3 totals 14 residues.

This clone has a handful of counts. This chain connects TRBV19 to TRBJ1-1; D uncertain. Looked up from germline, CDR1 is LNHDA and CDR2 is SQIVND (reference sequence). V dropped 3 bases and J dropped 5 bases, with 13 bases sitting between them. This CDR3 spans 14 amino acids. The CDR3 loop reads CASSIREVGTEAFF. The CDR3 coding sequence is TGTGCCAGTAGTATCCGGGAAGTAGGGACTGAAGCTTTCTTT. Full variable domain (missing parts from reference TRBV19 and TRBJ1-1): DGGITQSPKYLFRKEGQNVTLSCEQNLNHDAMYWYRQDPGQGLRLIYYSQIVNDFQKGDIAEGYSVSREKKESFPLTVTSAQKNPTAFYLCASSIREVGTEAFFGQGTRLTVV.

This clone has a handful of counts. This chain connects TRBV10-3 to TRBJ2-7; tentatively, D is TRBD1 (5 bases). V was shortened by 4 bases and J by 6 bases, with 10 bases between the two germline ends. The CDR3 is made up of 12 amino acids. The germline gives CDR1 ENHRY, CDR2 SYGVKD. The CDR3 bases are TGTGCCATCAGTGCCAGGGTCCCCGAGCAGTACTTC. Its protein product is CAISARVPEQYF.

The V and J genes are TRBV4-1 and TRBJ1-5; D is perhaps TRBD1 (5 bases). This CDR3 is 15 amino acids long. CDR1 MGHRA and CDR2 YSYEKL come from the germline V gene. Trimming shortened V by 8 bases and J by 5 bases, and 19 bases separated the two germline ends. CDR3 nucleotide sequence: TGCGCCAGCGCCCCGCTTTGGGGGGGTGATCAGCCCCAGCATTTT. Translation gives CASAPLWGGDQPQHF.

This chain links TRBV5-4 with TRBJ2-3; TRBD1 agrees at 9 bases. The germline gives CDR1 SGHNT, CDR2 YYREEE (reference sequence). The CDR3 runs 15 residues. Losses at the gene ends were 3 bases for V and 6 bases for J; bases not matched to a gene: 8. CDR3 DNA sequence: TGTGCCAGCAGCTCTGATAGGACAGGGGCGGATACGCAGTATTTT. It codes for CASSSDRTGADTQYF.

The J gene is TRBJ1-2, the V gene TRBV4-1, with 11 bases aligning to TRBD1. The junction had 9 bases not matched to a gene; V was cut back by 6 bases and J by 3 bases. Germline lookup yields CDR1 MGHRA and CDR2 YSYEKL. The CDR3 contains 16 residues. In DNA form, the CDR3 reads TGCGCCAGCAGGGACGGAGGGACAGGGGGGGACTATGGCTACACCTTC. This sequence encodes CASRDGGTGGDYGYTF.

The rearrangement joins TRBV7-9 to TRBJ1-4; D possibly corresponds to TRBD1 (5 bases). The germline V gene encodes CDR1 SEHNR and CDR2 FQNEAQ (reference sequence). The CDR3 is 15 amino acids. Between the trimmed V and J ends, which lost 1 base and 8 bases, there was a span of 14 bases. The CDR3 protein is CASSLDPTGNEKLFF. CDR3 coding DNA: TGTGCCAGCAGCTTAGACCCCACAGGAAACGAAAAACTGTTTTTT. Combining the CDR3 with reference TRBV7-9 and TRBJ1-4 gives the whole variable domain DTGVSQNPRHKITKRGQNVTFRCDPISEHNRLYWYRQTLGQGPEFLTYFQNEAQLEKSRLLSDRFSAERPKGSFSTLEIQRTEQGDSAMYLCASSLDPTGNEKLFFGSGTQLSVL.

J is TRBJ1-1 and V is TRBV30; D gene uncertain. The CDR3 has 10 amino acids. Trimming took off 6 bases at V and 6 bases at J, with 8 bases between the two ends. Germline CDR1 and CDR2: GTSNPN and SVGIG (reference sequence). This chain's CDR3 is CACARAEAFF. The CDR3 DNA sequence: TGTGCCTGTGCGAGGGCTGAAGCTTTCTTT.

This CDR3 is CASSPFRAGTEAFF. In DNA, the CDR3 is TGTGCCAGCAGCCCTTTTCGGGCAGGGACTGAAGCTTTCTTT. This chain links TRBV13 with TRBJ1-1, with D tentatively TRBD1 (5 bases). V was pared by 5 bases and J by 5 bases, with 15 bases between. The germline V gene encodes CDR1 PRHDT and CDR2 FYEKMQ (reference sequence). The CDR3 has 14 residues.

With regard to this clone: This same CDR3 is encoded by further DNA sequences in the sample. The chain combines TRBV19 with TRBJ2-3; unclear D gene. V lost 3 bases to trimming and J lost 1 base, with 5 bases between them. CDR1 and CDR2 from the germline V gene are LNHDA and SQIVND (reference sequence). There are 13 residues in the CDR3. CDR3 loop: CASSIAGTDTQYF. CDR3 coding DNA: TGTGCCAGTAGTATTGCGGGCACAGATACGCAGTATTTT. The full variable domain, in which reference TRBV19 and TRBJ2-3 provide the parts outside the CDR3, is DGGITQSPKYLFRKEGQNVTLSCEQNLNHDAMYWYRQDPGQGLRLIYYSQIVNDFQKGDIAEGYSVSREKKESFPLTVTSAQKNPTAFYLCASSIAGTDTQYFGPGTRLTVL.

The V and J genes are TRBV5-6 and TRBJ2-3; D is perhaps TRBD2 (7 bases). CDR1 and CDR2 from the germline V gene are SGHDT and YYEEEE. The CDR3 has 16 amino acids. V was trimmed by 6 bases and J by 1 base, leaving 18 bases between them. CDR3 bases: TGTGCCAGCATCCCACGAGGGGGGGAAGGCACAGATACGCAGTATTTT. Its protein product is CASIPRGGEGTDTQYF.

The gene calls are TRBV5-6 and TRBJ2-4; 7 positions match TRBD1. Trimming at V came to 4 bases and at J to 1 base, leaving 14 bases not matched to a gene. Germline loops: CDR1 SGHDT, CDR2 YYEEEE. The CDR3 sequence is 18 residues long. Written as DNA, the CDR3 is TGTGCCAGCAGCCCGAGACGTAGTTCACAGGGGGCCAAAAACATTCAGTACTTC. Its protein is CASSPRRSSQGAKNIQYF.

This CDR3 is CAWSVPGGGAYNEQFF. For the CDR3, the DNA is TGTGCCTGGAGTGTTCCTGGCGGGGGGGCCTACAATGAGCAGTTCTTC. V gene TRBV30 combines with J gene TRBJ2-1; TRBD2 matches at 9 bases. With 0 bases clipped from V and 2 bases from J, the junction kept 5 bases outside the gene matches. The CDR3 contains 16 residues. Germline V gives CDR1 GTSNPN, CDR2 SVGIG (reference sequence). The whole variable domain, filled in from reference TRBV30 and TRBJ2-1, reads SQTIHQWPATLVQPVGSPLSLECTVEGTSNPNLYWYRQAAGRGLQLLFYSVGIGQISSEVPQNLSASRPQDRQFILSSKKLLLSDSGFYLCAWSVPGGGAYNEQFFGPGTRLTVL.

V and J are TRBV25-1 and TRBJ2-1; D possibly corresponds to TRBD2 (5 bases). Germline V gene data show CDR1 as MGHDK and CDR2 as SYGVNS. CDR3 length equals 14 residues. V lost 7 bases to trimming and J lost 3 bases, with 13 bases between them. In DNA, the CDR3 is TGTGCCAGCACCCTAACCGGGGTCTACAATGAGCAGTTCTTC. As protein: CASTLTGVYNEQFF.

In its sample, this clone was seen a few times. The chain couples TRBV5-6 to TRBJ2-2; D possibly corresponds to TRBD1 (6 bases). Germline V gene sequence: CDR1 SGHDT, CDR2 YYEEEE. The V gene lost 0 bases and the J gene lost 2 bases, with 11 bases spanning the gap. The CDR3 is 16 residues long. The DNA of the CDR3 is TGTGCCAGCAGCTTGGATCCAGGGGTAAACACCGGGGAGCTGTTTTTT. This sequence encodes CASSLDPGVNTGELFF. The whole variable domain, remainder taken from reference TRBV5-6 and TRBJ2-2, is DAGVTQSPTHLIKTRGQQVTLRCSPKSGHDTVSWYQQALGQGPQFIFQYYEEEERQRGNFPDRFSGHQFPNYSSELNVNALLLGDSALYLCASSLDPGVNTGELFFGEGSRLTVL.

The rearrangement uses TRBV30 and TRBJ2-1; TRBD2 agrees at 9 bases. The junction had 6 bases not matched to a gene; V was cut back by 0 bases and J by 9 bases. Germline-derived CDR1 and CDR2 are GTSNPN and SVGIG (reference sequence). The CDR3 runs to 14 residues. CDR3 nucleotide sequence: TGTGCCTGGAGTGTTTTGGCAGCGGGAGGTGAGCAGTTCTTC. It specifies CAWSVLAAGGEQFF. The full variable domain, completed using reference TRBV30 and TRBJ2-1, is SQTIHQWPATLVQPVGSPLSLECTVEGTSNPNLYWYRQAAGRGLQLLFYSVGIGQISSEVPQNLSASRPQDRQFILSSKKLLLSDSGFYLCAWSVLAAGGEQFFGPGTRLTVL.

The sample holds a few counts of this clone. CDR3 nucleotides: TGCGCCAGCAGAACCCGCCCCGAGGCCGGGGAGCTGTTTTTT. Its translation is CASRTRPEAGELFF. V gene TRBV5-1 combines with J gene TRBJ2-2; the D is unclear. In germline, CDR1 is SGHRS, CDR2 YFSETQ. The CDR3 contains 14 residues. With 5 bases removed from V and 6 bases from J, the gap between germline ends came to 14 bases.

The genes are TRBV5-5 and TRBJ2-3, with D hard to call. Germline V gene sequence: CDR1 SGHKS, CDR2 YYEKEE (reference sequence). Trimming removed 4 bases at V and 4 bases at J, with 7 bases between. The CDR3 contains 12 residues. In DNA, the CDR3 is TGTGCCAGCAGCGCCGGAGCAGATACGCAGTATTTT. This encodes CASSAGADTQYF.